Given below is one TCR beta chain in context. It has no known antigen specificity. The cohort comprised approximately 700 healthy bone marrow donors. At the time of sampling, all cohort members were nominally healthy, though unrecorded immune exposures were likely present. The donor was CMV seropositive and belonged to the group of 250 to 300 seropositive cohort members. Every donor gave a peripheral blood sample, and the peripheral blood mononuclear cells from that sample were used for TCR beta sequencing. The Qiagen DNeasy Blood Extraction Kit was used to extract genomic DNA from the blood cell samples. Library creation used the immunoSEQ multiplex PCR assay. A mixture of 60 forward primers for TCR Vbeta segments and 13 reverse primers for TCR Jbeta segments was used in the multiplex PCR. Amplification of the CDR3 region of rearranged TCR beta genes was performed with a multiplex PCR assay on genomic DNA. Amplified TCR beta libraries were sequenced as 87-base-pair reads on the Illumina HiSeq System. Processing in the source paper ran as follows. A later analysis tallied 75 million to 95 million unique TCR beta chains across the 700 or so repertoires, and some 10 million of those chains were shared by two or more donors. A nearest-neighbor algorithm error-corrected the raw reads and collapsed the reads into unique sequences, merging closely related sequences to remove PCR and sequencing errors. V, D and J gene segments were assigned by aligning CDR3 sequences to IMGT reference sequences. For a sequence to be retained, a match of at least six nucleotides was required to both a V gene segment and a J gene segment. A rearrangement counted as productive if the CDR3 had no stop codons and remained in frame with V and J, and every other rearrangement counted as non-productive. CDR3 was defined according to IMGT convention as the region running from the second conserved V-encoded cysteine to the conserved J-encoded phenylalanine. Sequences without an unambiguous match to a single V gene segment were excluded from the earlier analysis of 450 to 650 of the donors. In an earlier analysis of about 590 of the donors, a V segment was called functional when productive rearrangements were above 56.7%, and segregating when the standard deviation between donors exceeded 5%. A statistical classification framework was built to diagnose cytomegalovirus status from the catalog of TCR beta chain sequences. V and J gene assignment, in a later analysis, came from comparing TCR nucleotide sequences with IMGT/GENE-DB human TR gene sequences. A later analysis assigned CDR3 sequences and most-parsimonious VDJ recombination scenarios with the TCRdist pipeline. In a later analysis, every TCR beta chain was defined by the combination of its CDR3 amino acid sequence and its V-gene family, and reads without a unique V-gene family were dropped. A later analysis removed several hundred highly shared, low-generation-probability nucleotide sequences to deal with suspected cross-contamination and a sequencing artifact. For each public chain, a later analysis derived a clonal expansion index from normalized ranks of inferred template counts within each repertoire. In a later analysis, generation probabilities were computed with a VDJ recombination model fitted to out-of-frame rearrangements, and the resulting probabilities were checked against IGoR. In a later analysis, hypergeometric tests were used to score TCR-TCR, TCR-HLA and TCR-CMV co-occurrence, with a repertoire-size bias correction applied to TCR pairs. In a later analysis, false discovery rates were estimated by permuting HLA or CMV assignments 20 times. In a later analysis, co-occurring TCRs were grouped using DBSCAN, and TCRdist sequence similarity was added for clustering within HLA-allele-positive subsets. Repertoires with fewer than 30,000 or more than 120,000 public chains, plus five repertoires with anomalous nucleotide sharing, were excluded from co-occurrence clustering. The table comes from immuneACCESS by way of TCRdb, which keeps in-frame sequences with V and J called. Part of the clones is missing from these tables; in studies checked, under half for an unresolved V gene and the rest for unknown reasons. V, J and clone size reflect that table, while D and trimming were determined from the DNA. The table for this sample records over 75,000 clones. The ten largest clonotypes hold less than 7% of the sample.

CDR1 and CDR2 were assigned from the germline V gene as SNHLY and FYNNEI. The germline ends are 18 bases apart after V is trimmed by 3 bases and J by 5 bases. Inclusive of the bounding cysteine and phenylalanine, the CDR3 is 16 residues long. Only the CDR3 part of the read is kept: 48 bases, read in frame from the first base. This sample is part of a study of cytomegalovirus exposure and HLA in healthy donors (dated by TCRdb to the late 2010s). Background on the whole study: In an earlier analysis of around 540 of the donors, 276 Gb of sequence data and 100 million or so unique TCR beta sequences from about 179 million T cells were reported. An early release covering 550 to 650 HLA-typed donors comprised 300 to 350 gigabases of sequencing data and approximately 85 million unique TCR sequences. The genetic ancestry cluster associated with self-reported Caucasian donors included roughly 84% of the roughly 380 genotyped donors. The aim of the study was to test whether cataloging public T cell receptors could identify signatures of past pathogen exposure. The T cell repertoires of roughly 660 subjects were profiled by immunosequencing and related to cytomegalovirus serostatus. Besides the first cohort of roughly 700 subjects, a separate validation cohort made up of 95 to 150 different subjects was used. To predict cytomegalovirus infection status, the study brought together high-throughput TCR immunosequencing, statistical association of individual TCRs with disease status, and machine learning. In a later analysis, previously published TCR beta repertoires from some 640 donors were re-analyzed and high-resolution HLA genotyping was added so that TCR occurrence patterns could be studied. Rather than using new phenotypic data, the later analysis identified candidate immune exposures from TCR beta sequences and from how often those sequences occurred across donors. An earlier analysis of about 620 of the donors applied high-throughput TCR beta sequencing to assess whether each TCR beta V gene segment acted as functional or pseudogenic. Donor age, sex, ethnicity and CMV serostatus were compiled alongside the repertoire data. Genome-wide SNP genotypes for about 65% of the roughly 670 donors were used in a later genetic analysis, which treated that subset as a discovery cohort. All discovery cohort repertoires had been generated using a single sequencing platform. Class I and class II HLA loci were covered by the typing at four-digit resolution. The number of donors typed differed by locus, with roughly 629-640 for A, B, C, DRB1 and DQB1, around 520 for DQA1, approximately 570 for DPA1, and around 460 for DPB1. About five DR-DQ haplotypes were handled as single units for association and clustering because linkage in the cohort was strong. Among roughly 400 genotyped donors of the cohort, an average of roughly 230,000 unique TCR beta nucleotide sequences was sequenced per donor, of which about 18% were non-productive.

General conclusions and limits of the study: The authors suggested that the approach could potentially be generalized to other disease states and immunological phenotypes. In a later genetic analysis, fewer N-insertions in productive TCRs were reported among donors in an Asian-associated ancestry cluster than the approximately 670-donor mean. The sequencing pipeline was judged likely to have produced a cluster of highly shared sequence variants as a technical artifact. Because HLA typing was unavailable for some donors at each locus, only the typed subset was used in association tests. Seventeen rarely observed V segments, including chromosome 9 orphons, were excluded from the earlier analysis of approximately 500 of the donors because counts were too low. Assigning TCR associations to individual alleles was difficult when HLA alleles, especially DR and DQ, strongly co-occurred. According to a later analysis, most CMV-associated TCR beta chains appeared to be HLA-restricted, and the HLA associations seemed to be driven largely by CMV exposure. In this cohort, only TCR beta chains were sequenced, and detectable features were limited by the absence of alpha or paired-chain data. A few of the identified cytomegalovirus-associated TCR beta chains were confirmed in vitro to be specific for cytomegalovirus antigens. A later analysis associated about 17,000 TCR beta sequences with specific HLA alleles at a false discovery rate of 0.05. Presence/absence analyses assumed roughly uniform sequencing depth across donors, an assumption that may not hold. A later analysis reported that several top co-occurrence clusters appeared linked to parvovirus B19, influenza, CMV and Epstein-Barr virus. A total of 150 to 200 TCR beta chains were listed by the study as associated with cytomegalovirus. The 87-base-pair reads could not distinguish some IMGT-functional V segments, including TRBV6-2 and TRBV6-3, so those segments were excluded. According to a later analysis, TCR association rates differed among HLA loci, with DRB1 alleles showing the most associated TCRs and HLA-C alleles showing the fewest. Broadly in line with IMGT annotations, most TCR beta V segments showed up in productive rearrangements about 87% or about 30% of the time in an earlier analysis of several hundred of the donors. The classifier was reported to diagnose cytomegalovirus status with high specificity and sensitivity in both the original and validation cohorts. In a later genetic analysis, a missense DCLRE1C variant was associated with V-gene and J-gene trimming of TCR beta chains, and the association was replicated in an independent cohort. For the cohort, immune exposure information was limited to CMV serostatus. Correlated functional status among segregating V segments might reflect linkage disequilibrium, but an unknown experimental factor could not be ruled out. A further reported finding was that TCR beta sequences accurately predicted the HLA-A and HLA-B alleles for most subjects in the first cohort. While some public TCRs were present in many individuals, most TCR sequences turned up only very rarely across donors. In a later analysis, HLA-associated TCR beta chains showed more clonal expansion and lower generation probabilities than non-associated chains that were equally common.

The receptor's source is a girl aged 5-17 years in good health and CMV-seropositive. This sequence uses TRBV2 and TRBJ2-3; TRBD2 is possibly the D segment (7 matching bases). Sequencing used PBMCs. The CDR3 has the sequence CASSDYWGGAKDTQYF. The DNA sequence is TGTGCCAGCAGTGATTATTGGGGGGGGGCCAAAGATACGCAGTATTTT. Extended through the reference TRBV2 and TRBJ2-3 proteins, this CDR3 yields the full variable domain: EPEVTQTPSHQVTQMGQEVILRCVPISNHLYFYWYRQILGQKVEFLVSFYNNEISEKSEIFDDQFSVERPDGSNFTLKIRSTKLEDSAMYFCASSDYWGGAKDTQYFGPGTRLTVL.